This T cell receptor beta chain was documented in a study of T-cell reconstitution after alpha-beta-depleted transplantation in children. TCRbeta library preparation incorporated unique molecular identifiers. In TCRdb, the PCR reads were re-called with MiXCR into one record per CDR3 protein. The table shows 150,000 to 250,000 distinct CDR3 sequences, with roughly 15% occurring only once. As to this clonotype: This may be a read error, as it is one base from a much larger clone.

This TCR derives from a human donor who donated a stem cell graft to a child with acute lymphoblastic leukemia. This specimen consisted of PBMCs from the stem cell graft donor, obtained from the stem cell graft.

Here the CDR3 DNA reads TGCAGTGCTGGGGGGACCAGGGGCAGGGCCTACGAGCAGTACTTC. Its translation: CSAGGTRGRAYEQYF. The gene calls are TRBV20-1 and TRBJ2-7, with D perhaps matching TRBD1 or TRBD2 (6 bases each). The CDR3 is 15 amino acids. Trimming shortened V by 5 bases and J by 2 bases, and 19 bases separated the two germline ends. CDR1 is DFQATT and CDR2 is SNEGSKA in the germline V gene (reference sequence).